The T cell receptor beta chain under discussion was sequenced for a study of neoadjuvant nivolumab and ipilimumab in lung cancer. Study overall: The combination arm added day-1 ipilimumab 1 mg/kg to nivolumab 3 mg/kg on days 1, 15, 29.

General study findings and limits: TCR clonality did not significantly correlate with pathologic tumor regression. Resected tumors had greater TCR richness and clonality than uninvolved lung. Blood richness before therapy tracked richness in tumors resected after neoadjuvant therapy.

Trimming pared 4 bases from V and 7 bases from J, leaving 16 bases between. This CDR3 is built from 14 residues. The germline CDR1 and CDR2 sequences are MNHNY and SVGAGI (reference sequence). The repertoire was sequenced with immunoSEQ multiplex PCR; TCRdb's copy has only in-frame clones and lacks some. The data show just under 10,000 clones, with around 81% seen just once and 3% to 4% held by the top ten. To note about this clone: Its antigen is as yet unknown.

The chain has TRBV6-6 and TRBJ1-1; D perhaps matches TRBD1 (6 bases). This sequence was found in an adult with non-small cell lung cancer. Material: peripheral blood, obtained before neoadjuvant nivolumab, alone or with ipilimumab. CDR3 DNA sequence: TGTGCCAGCAGTTCTCGCCTTTCGGACAGTGAAGCTTTCTTT. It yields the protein CASSSRLSDSEAFF.